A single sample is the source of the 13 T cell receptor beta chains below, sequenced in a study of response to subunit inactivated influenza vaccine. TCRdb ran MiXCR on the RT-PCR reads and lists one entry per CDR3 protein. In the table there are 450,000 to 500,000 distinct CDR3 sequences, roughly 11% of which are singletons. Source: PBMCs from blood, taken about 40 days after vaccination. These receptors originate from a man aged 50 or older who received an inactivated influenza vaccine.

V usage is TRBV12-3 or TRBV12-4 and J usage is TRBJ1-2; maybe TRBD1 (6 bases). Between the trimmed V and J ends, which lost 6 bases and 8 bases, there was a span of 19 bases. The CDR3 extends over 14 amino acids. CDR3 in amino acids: CASSKLTGYSGYTF. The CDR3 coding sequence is TGTGCCAGCAGCAAATTGACAGGATATAGCGGCTACACCTTC.

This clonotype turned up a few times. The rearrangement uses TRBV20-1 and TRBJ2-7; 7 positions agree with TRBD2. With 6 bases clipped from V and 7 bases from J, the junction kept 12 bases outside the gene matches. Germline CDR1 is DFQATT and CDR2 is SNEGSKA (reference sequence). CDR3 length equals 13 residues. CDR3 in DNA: TGCAGTGCGCCGGGGGGAGAGCCGTATGAGCAGTACTTC. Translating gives CSAPGGEPYEQYF.

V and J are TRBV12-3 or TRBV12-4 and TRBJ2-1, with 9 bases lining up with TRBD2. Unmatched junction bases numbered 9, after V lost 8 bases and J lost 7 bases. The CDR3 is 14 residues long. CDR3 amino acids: CASEVSGRTNEQFF. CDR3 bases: TGTGCCAGCGAAGTCAGCGGGAGGACAAATGAGCAGTTCTTC.

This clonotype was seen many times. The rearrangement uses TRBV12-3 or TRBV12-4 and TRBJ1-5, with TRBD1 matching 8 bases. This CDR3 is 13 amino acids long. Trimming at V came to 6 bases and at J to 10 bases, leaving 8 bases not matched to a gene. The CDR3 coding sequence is TGTGCCAGCAGAGGACAGGGTCAAGGTCCCCAGCATTTT. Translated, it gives CASRGQGQGPQHF.

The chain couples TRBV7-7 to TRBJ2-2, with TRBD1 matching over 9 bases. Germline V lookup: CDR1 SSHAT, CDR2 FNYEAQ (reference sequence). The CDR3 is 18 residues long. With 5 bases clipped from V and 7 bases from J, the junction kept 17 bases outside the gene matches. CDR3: CASSPRIQGAGKGGELFF. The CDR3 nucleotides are TGTGCCAGCAGCCCCCGGATACAGGGGGCGGGGAAAGGCGGGGAGCTGTTTTTT. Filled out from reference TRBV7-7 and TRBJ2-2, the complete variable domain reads GAGVSQSPRYKVTKRGQDVTLRCDPISSHATLYWYQQALGQGPEFLTYFNYEAQPDKSGLPSDRFSAERPEGSISTLTIQRTEQRDSAMYRCASSPRIQGAGKGGELFFGEGSRLTVL.

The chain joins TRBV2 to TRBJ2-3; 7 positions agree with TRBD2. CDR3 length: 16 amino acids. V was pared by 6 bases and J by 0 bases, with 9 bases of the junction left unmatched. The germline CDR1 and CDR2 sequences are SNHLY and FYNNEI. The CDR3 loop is CASSVMSGTSTDTQYF. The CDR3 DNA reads TGTGCCAGCAGCGTCATGAGCGGGACTAGCACAGATACGCAGTATTTT.

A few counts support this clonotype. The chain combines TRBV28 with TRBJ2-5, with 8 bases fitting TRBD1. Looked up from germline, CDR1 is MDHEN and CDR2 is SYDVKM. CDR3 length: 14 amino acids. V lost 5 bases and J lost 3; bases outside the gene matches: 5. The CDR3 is CASSPMTGEETQYF. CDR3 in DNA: TGTGCCAGCAGTCCCATGACAGGGGAAGAGACCCAGTACTTC. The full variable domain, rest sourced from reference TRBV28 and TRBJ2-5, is DVKVTQSSRYLVKRTGEKVFLECVQDMDHENMFWYRQDPGLGLRLIYFSYDVKMKEKGDIPEGYSVSREKKERFSLILESASTNQTSMYLCASSPMTGEETQYFGPGTRLLVL.

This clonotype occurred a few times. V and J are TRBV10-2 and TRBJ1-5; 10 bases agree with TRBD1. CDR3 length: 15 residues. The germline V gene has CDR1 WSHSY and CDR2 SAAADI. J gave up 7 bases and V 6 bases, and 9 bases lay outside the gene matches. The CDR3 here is CASRGPGTGEQPQHF. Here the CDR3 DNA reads TGCGCCAGCAGAGGTCCCGGGACAGGGGAACAGCCCCAGCATTTT.

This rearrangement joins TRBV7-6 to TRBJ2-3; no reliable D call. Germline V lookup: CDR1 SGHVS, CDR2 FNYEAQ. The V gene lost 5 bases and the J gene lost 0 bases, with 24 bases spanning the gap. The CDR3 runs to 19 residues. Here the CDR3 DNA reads TGTGCCAGCAGCGAGGTGGCCGGCACGCCATTTACTAGCACAGATACGCAGTATTTT. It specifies CASSEVAGTPFTSTDTQYF.

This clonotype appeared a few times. The CDR3 sequence is CASSVRTGELFF. The CDR3 nucleotides are TGTGCCAGCTCCGTAAGGACCGGGGAGCTGTTTTTT. This rearrangement joins TRBV6-6 to TRBJ2-2; D is ambiguous. The CDR3 runs 12 residues. The V end was cut by 8 bases, the J end by 5 bases, with 9 bases between. Germline-derived CDR1 and CDR2 are MNHNY and SVGAGI (reference sequence).

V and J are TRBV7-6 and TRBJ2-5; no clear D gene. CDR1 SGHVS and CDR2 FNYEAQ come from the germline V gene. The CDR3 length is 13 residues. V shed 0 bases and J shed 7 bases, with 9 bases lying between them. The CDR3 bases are TGTGCCAGCAGCTTAGCCGAGGCGCCGACCCAGTACTTC. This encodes CASSLAEAPTQYF.

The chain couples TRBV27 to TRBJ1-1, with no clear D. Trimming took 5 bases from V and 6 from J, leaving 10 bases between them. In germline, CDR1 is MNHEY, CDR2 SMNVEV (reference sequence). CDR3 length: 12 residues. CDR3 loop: CASSGVGAEAFF. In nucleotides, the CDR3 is TGTGCCAGCAGTGGGGTCGGGGCTGAAGCTTTCTTT.

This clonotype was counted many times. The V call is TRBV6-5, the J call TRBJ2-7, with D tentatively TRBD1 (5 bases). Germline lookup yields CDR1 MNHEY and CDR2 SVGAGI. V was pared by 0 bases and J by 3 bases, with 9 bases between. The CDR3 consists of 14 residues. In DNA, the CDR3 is TGTGCCAGCAGTTACTCTCAGGGTTTCTACGAGCAGTACTTC. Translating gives CASSYSQGFYEQYF.